This T cell receptor beta chain was identified during a study of blood T cell repertoires in COVID-19. The method was immunoSEQ multiplex PCR; TCRdb's version includes in-frame clones alone and lacks a portion of them. Here the sample spans 140,000 to 150,000 clones, approximately 81% being singletons. The CDR3 contains 13 residues. The germline CDR1 and CDR2 sequences are SGHRS and YFSETQ. V was pared by 4 bases and J by 10 bases, with 7 bases of the junction left unmatched. Specimen: peripheral blood. The receptor comes from a human donor in a cohort sampled during active COVID-19. The V call is TRBV5-1, the J call TRBJ2-1; 8 bases fit TRBD2. CDR3 DNA: TGCGCCAGCAGCCCCACCGGGAGGGTCGAGCAGTTCTTC. Encoded protein: CASSPTGRVEQFF.